This is a list of T cell receptor beta chains from one sample in a study of cytomegalovirus exposure and HLA in healthy donors. The data were produced by immunoSEQ multiplex PCR, yet TCRdb's version contains in-frame clones alone and is incomplete. Found here are 220,000 or so clones, around 90% of them singletons; the top ten hold more than 1%. Specimen: PBMCs. The receptors originated from a woman between 18 and 29 years old in good health and CMV-seronegative. CDR3s include the opening cysteine and the closing phenylalanine or tryptophan. Each record gives: clone size, D gene, J gene, V gene, CDR3 DNA, CDR3 protein. D genes are given only for firm matches. Not all rows give a size; the values are once, few, many and, for expanded clones, a class.

once | TRBD2 | TRBJ2-7 | TRBV27 | TGTGCCAGCGCGGGACTAAACTACGAGCAGTACTTC | CASAGLNYEQYF
NA | NA | TRBJ2-1 | TRBV29-1 | TGCAGCGTTGAGCCTAGGGATAGGGAGGCCAATGAGCAGTTCTTC | CSVEPRDREANEQFF
NA | TRBD2 | TRBJ2-7 | TRBV27 | TGTGCCAGCAGTTTTGGAGCGGGAGCGATCTACGAGCAGTACTTC | CASSFGAGAIYEQYF
NA | NA | TRBJ2-4 | TRBV2 | TGTGCCAGCACCCCGAGGGGGAGTAACATTCAGTACTTC | CASTPRGSNIQYF
NA | NA | TRBJ1-2 | TRBV5-1 | TGCGCCAGCAGCTTGGAAGGCAGGGGAATTTTGGGCTACACCTTC | CASSLEGRGILGYTF
NA | TRBD1 | TRBJ2-1 | TRBV9 | TGTGCCAGCAGTAGGACAGGGGGCCTATACAATGAGCAGTTCTTC | CASSRTGGLYNEQFF
NA | TRBD2 | TRBJ2-7 | TRBV28 | TGTGCCAGCAACGAGGGCTCCGGGAGGTCGGACTTC | CASNEGSGRSDF
NA | TRBD2 | TRBJ2-7 | TRBV6-1 | TGTGCCAGCAGTGCCCGCGGGGCGGGGGGCTATTTTTACGAGCAGTACTTC | CASSARGAGGYFYEQYF
NA | NA | TRBJ1-5 | TRBV21-1 | TGTGCCAGCAGCAAAGAGGGGACACATCAGCCCCAGCATTTT | CASSKEGTHQPQHF
NA | TRBD1 | TRBJ1-1 | TRBV30 | TGTGCCTTGGGGACAGCCAGCTTGAACACTGAAGCTTTCTTT | CALGTASLNTEAFF